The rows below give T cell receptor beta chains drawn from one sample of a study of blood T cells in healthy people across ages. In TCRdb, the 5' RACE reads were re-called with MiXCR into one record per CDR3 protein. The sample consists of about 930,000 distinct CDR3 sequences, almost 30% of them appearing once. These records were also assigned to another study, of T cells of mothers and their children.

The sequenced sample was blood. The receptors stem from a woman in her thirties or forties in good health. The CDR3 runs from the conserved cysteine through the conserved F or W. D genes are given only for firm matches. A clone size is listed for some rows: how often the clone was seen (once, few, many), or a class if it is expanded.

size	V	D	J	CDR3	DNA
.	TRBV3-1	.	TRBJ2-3	CASSSGDFTDTQYF	TGTGCCAGCAGCTCAGGCGACTTCACAGATACGCAGTATTTT
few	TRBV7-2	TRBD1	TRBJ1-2	CASRPRGAGGVGYTF	TGTGCCAGCAGGCCCCGGGGTGCAGGGGGAGTCGGCTACACCTTC
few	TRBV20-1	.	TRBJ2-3	CSARALGGTDTQYF	TGCAGTGCTAGAGCTTTGGGCGGGACAGATACGCAGTATTTT
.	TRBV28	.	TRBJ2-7	CASSLNSRISYEQYF	TGTGCCAGCAGTTTAAACAGTCGTATTTCCTACGAGCAGTACTTC
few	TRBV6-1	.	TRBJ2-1	CASSTLEAIFDEQFF	TGTGCCAGCAGTACCCTCGAGGCAATATTCGATGAGCAGTTCTTC
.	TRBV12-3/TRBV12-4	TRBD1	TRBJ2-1	CASSLRDSGSYEQFF	TGTGCCAGCAGTCTCCGGGACAGCGGTTCTTATGAGCAGTTCTTC
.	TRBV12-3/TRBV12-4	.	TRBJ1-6	CASSLWGRSPLHF	TGTGCCAGCAGTTTGTGGGGGCGTTCACCCCTCCACTTT
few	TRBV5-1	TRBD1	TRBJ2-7	CASSLVPGDRGSEQYF	TGCGCCAGCAGCTTGGTCCCGGGCGACAGGGGATCCGAGCAGTACTTC
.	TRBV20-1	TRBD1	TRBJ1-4	CSAIPRDRSGEKRFF	TGCAGTGCTATCCCCCGGGACAGGTCGGGTGAAAAACGGTTTTTT
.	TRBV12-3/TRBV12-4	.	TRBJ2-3	CASSFPGGLTDTQYF	TGTGCCAGCAGTTTCCCAGGCGGCTTAACAGATACGCAGTATTTT
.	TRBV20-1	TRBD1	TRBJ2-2	CSPHGTGVNTGELFF	TGCAGTCCTCACGGGACAGGGGTAAACACCGGGGAGCTGTTTTTT
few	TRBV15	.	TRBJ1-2	CATSNSRINYGYTF	TGTGCCACCTCAAACAGTCGAATTAACTATGGCTACACCTTC
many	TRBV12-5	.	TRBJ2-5	CASGLVGEDETQYF	TGTGCTAGTGGTTTGGTGGGCGAGGATGAGACCCAGTACTTC
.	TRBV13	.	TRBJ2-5	CASSLEDNEQYF	TGTGCCAGCAGCTTAGAGGACAATGAGCAGTACTTC
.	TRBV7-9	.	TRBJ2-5	CASSLEEAVNQETQYF	TGTGCCAGCAGCTTAGAGGAAGCGGTGAACCAAGAGACCCAGTACTTC
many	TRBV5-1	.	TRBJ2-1	CASSKGLYSSYNEQFF	TGCGCCAGCAGCAAGGGATTATATAGCTCCTACAATGAGCAGTTCTTC
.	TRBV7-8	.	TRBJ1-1	CASRRLAGENTEAFF	TGTGCCAGCAGACGCCTGGCAGGGGAGAACACTGAAGCTTTCTTT
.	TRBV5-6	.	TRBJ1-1	CASSLRILVHRNTEAFF	TGTGCCAGCAGCTTGAGGATTTTGGTCCATCGAAACACTGAAGCTTTCTTT
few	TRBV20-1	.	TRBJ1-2	CSAMVQAYGYTF	TGCAGTGCTATGGTTCAGGCCTATGGCTACACCTTC
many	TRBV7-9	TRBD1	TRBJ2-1	CASKGQGMAGHSYNEQFF	TGTGCCAGCAAAGGACAGGGCATGGCGGGGCACTCCTACAATGAGCAGTTCTTC
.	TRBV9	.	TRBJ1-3	CASSITGTAVSGNTIYF	TGTGCCAGCAGCATAACCGGGACGGCTGTCTCTGGAAACACCATATATTTT
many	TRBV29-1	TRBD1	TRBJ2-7	CSVEDPRGSYEQYF	TGCAGCGTTGAAGATCCCAGGGGGTCCTACGAGCAGTACTTC
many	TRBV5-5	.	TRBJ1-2	CASSGSGFNYGYTF	TGTGCCAGCAGCGGGTCGGGTTTTAACTATGGCTACACCTTC
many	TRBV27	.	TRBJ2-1	CASISSWRTNEQFF	TGTGCCAGCATCTCGTCGTGGCGGACTAATGAGCAGTTCTTC
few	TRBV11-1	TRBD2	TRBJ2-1	CASSLIPAGALNEQFF	TGTGCCAGCAGCTTAATTCCAGCGGGGGCCTTAAATGAGCAGTTCTTC
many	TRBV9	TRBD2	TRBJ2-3	CASSVGGLEEDTQYF	TGTGCCAGCAGCGTAGGGGGACTAGAGGAAGATACGCAGTATTTT
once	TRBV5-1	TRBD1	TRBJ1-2	CASSLEGDRGHGYTF	TGCGCCAGCAGCTTGGAGGGGGACAGGGGCCATGGCTACACCTTC
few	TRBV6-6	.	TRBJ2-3	CASSYGVSSTDTQYF	TGTGCCAGCAGTTACGGGGTGTCTAGCACAGATACGCAGTATTTT
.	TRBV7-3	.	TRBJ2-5	CASSLLRANEQYF	TGTGCCAGCAGCTTACTCCGAGCTAATGAGCAGTACTTT
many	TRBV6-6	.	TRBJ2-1	CASSLYSSYNEQFF	TGTGCCAGCAGCCTATATAGCTCCTACAATGAGCAGTTCTTC
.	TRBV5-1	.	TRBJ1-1	CASSLGLVANTEAFF	TGCGCCAGCAGCTTGGGGCTCGTTGCGAACACTGAAGCTTTCTTT
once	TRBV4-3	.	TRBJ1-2	CASSQDLREPGTRSGYTF	TGCGCCAGCAGCCAAGATTTACGGGAACCGGGCACGAGGTCGGGCTACACCTTC
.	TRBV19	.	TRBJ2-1	CASSISYNEQVF	TGTGCCAGTAGTATTTCCTACAATGAGCAGGTCTTC
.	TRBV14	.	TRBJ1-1	CASSQEVTGKAFF	TGTGCCAGCAGCCAAGAGGTGACAGGAAAAGCTTTCTTT
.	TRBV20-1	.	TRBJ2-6	CSAQARTGSGANVLTF	TGCAGTGCCCAAGCACGGACGGGCTCTGGGGCCAACGTCCTGACTTTC
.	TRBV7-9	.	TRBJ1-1	CASQEAFF	TGTGCCAGCCAAGAAGCTTTCTTT
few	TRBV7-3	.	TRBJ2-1	CASSGALSSYNEQFF	TGTGCCAGTTCCGGGGCGTTAAGCTCCTACAATGAGCAGTTCTTC
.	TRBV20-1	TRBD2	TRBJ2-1	CSATGGGRTPLETQFF	TGCAGTGCTACGGGGGGTGGTCGGACCCCTCTGGAGACCCAGTTCTTC
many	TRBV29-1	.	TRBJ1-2	CSVEGVLGGVGNYGYTF	TGCAGCGTTGAAGGAGTGTTGGGAGGAGTCGGTAACTATGGCTACACCTTC
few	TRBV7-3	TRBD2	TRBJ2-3	CASSLLAGGISDTQYF	TGTGCCAGCAGCTTACTAGCGGGGGGGATCTCAGATACGCAGTATTTT
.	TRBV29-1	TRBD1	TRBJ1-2	CSGRTGRYGYTF	TGCAGCGGAAGGACAGGGCGCTATGGCTACACCTTC
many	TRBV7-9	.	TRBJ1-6	CASSLDPDNSPLHF	TGTGCCAGCAGCTTAGACCCAGATAATTCACCCCTCCACTTT
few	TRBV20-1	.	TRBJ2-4	CSARDLDRAKNIQYF	TGCAGTGCTAGAGATCTAGACAGGGCCAAAAACATTCAGTACTTC
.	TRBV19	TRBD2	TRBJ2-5	CASSDSGGRETQYF	TGTGCCAGTAGTGATAGCGGGGGGAGGGAGACCCAGTACTTC
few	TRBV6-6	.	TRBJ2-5	CASRGQYQETQYF	TGTGCCAGCAGAGGACAGTACCAAGAGACCCAGTACTTC
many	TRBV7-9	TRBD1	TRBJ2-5	CASSSGQGAGETQYF	TGTGCCAGCAGCTCAGGACAGGGGGCGGGGGAGACCCAGTACTTC
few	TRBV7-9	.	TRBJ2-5	CASSLSRDHQETQYF	TGTGCCAGCAGCCTCAGTCGGGACCACCAAGAGACCCAGTACTTC
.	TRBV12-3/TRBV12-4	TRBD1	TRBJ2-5	CASSRRTGQQETQYF	TGTGCCAGCAGTAGGAGGACAGGGCAACAAGAGACCCAGTACTTC
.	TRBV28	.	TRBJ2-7	CASRYTPKGEQYF	TGTGCCAGCAGATACACCCCTAAGGGAGAGCAGTACTTC
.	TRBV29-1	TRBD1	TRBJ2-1	CSVGPGGWEQFF	TGCAGCGTTGGGCCAGGGGGTTGGGAGCAGTTCTTC
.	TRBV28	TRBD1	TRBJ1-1	CASSFQGAAEAFF	TGTGCCAGCAGTTTCCAGGGGGCGGCTGAAGCTTTCTTT
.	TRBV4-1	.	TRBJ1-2	CASSRPDTESYGYTF	TGCGCCAGCAGCCGACCGGACACGGAGAGCTACGGCTACACCTTC
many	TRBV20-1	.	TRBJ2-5	CSVPDMTGAGETQYF	TGCAGTGTACCCGATATGACTGGGGCCGGGGAGACCCAGTACTTC
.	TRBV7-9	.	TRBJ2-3	CASSPRFGQTDTQYF	TGTGCCAGCAGCCCCCGATTCGGGCAGACAGATACGCAGTATTTT